The 27 T cell receptor beta chains listed next were all sequenced from one sample in a study of PD-L1 blockade in urothelial cancer. Clones were read by immunoSEQ multiplex PCR, and TCRdb kept only the in-frame ones, dropping some. The repertoire holds fewer than 40,000 clones, with about nine tenths as singletons. The sample was PBMCs, taken around atezolizumab (anti-PD-L1) treatment. These receptors all stem from a man aged 45-65 years with urothelial cancer.

This clone came up once. The chain couples TRBV6-5 to TRBJ2-5, with D tentatively TRBD2 (6 bases). V shed 6 bases and J shed 5 bases, with 16 bases lying between them. The CDR3 has 14 residues. Looked up from germline, CDR1 is MNHEY and CDR2 is SVGAGI. The CDR3: CASRGLARGETQYF. The CDR3 DNA follows: TGTGCCAGCAGGGGACTTGCCCGGGGGGAGACCCAGTACTTC.

The CDR3 DNA reads TGTGCCAGCAGTTTCCAGCGGGAGTCCGAGCAGTACTTC. Translation: CASSFQRESEQYF. The rearrangement uses TRBV28 and TRBJ2-7, with TRBD2 matching over 8 bases. Germline assignment: CDR1 MDHEN and CDR2 SYDVKM. V gave up 3 bases and J gave up 6 bases; unmatched junction bases: 4. CDR3 length: 13 amino acids.

The chain couples TRBV4-3 to TRBJ2-7; 11 bases map to TRBD2. The CDR3 consists of 16 residues. CDR1 and CDR2 (germline): LGHNA, YSLEER. V was pared by 4 bases and J by 2 bases, with 7 bases of the junction left unmatched. CDR3: CASSPALAGGTYEQYF. CDR3 in DNA: TGCGCCAGCAGCCCCGCCCTAGCGGGGGGAACCTACGAGCAGTACTTC.

The gene calls are TRBV4-2 and TRBJ2-7, with 10 bases lining up with TRBD1. The CDR3 is 17 amino acids. Germline CDR1 LGHNA, CDR2 YNFKEQ. With 4 bases clipped from V and 5 bases from J, the junction kept 14 bases outside the gene matches. This CDR3 reads CASSPRAPGTGAHEQYF. In nucleotides, the CDR3 is TGTGCCAGCAGCCCAAGAGCCCCCGGGACAGGGGCCCACGAGCAGTACTTC.

This rearrangement joins TRBV11-2 to TRBJ2-7, with TRBD1 identical over 8 bases. This CDR3 is built from 15 residues. Unmatched junction bases numbered 7, after V lost 5 bases and J lost 1 base. CDR1 SGHAT and CDR2 FQNNGV come from the germline V gene. The CDR3 DNA reads TGTGCCAGCAGCGGAGGGGACAGGAAATCCTACGAGCAGTACTTC. This sequence encodes CASSGGDRKSYEQYF.

The CDR3 reads CASTLTGVTNEKLFF. CDR3 bases: TGTGCCAGCACACTAACAGGGGTAACTAATGAAAAACTGTTTTTT. The rearrangement uses TRBV2 and TRBJ1-4; 7 bases are shared with TRBD1. Per germline, CDR1 SNHLY and CDR2 FYNNEI. This CDR3 is 15 amino acids long. The junction had 6 bases not matched to a gene; V was cut back by 7 bases and J by 1 base.

The V call is TRBV7-3, the J call TRBJ2-7; TRBD1 matches at 8 bases. Per the germline V gene, CDR1 is SGHTA and CDR2 is FQGTGA. Trimming at V came to 2 bases and at J to 3 bases, leaving 6 bases not matched to a gene. The CDR3 has 15 amino acids. CDR3 in DNA: TGTGCCAGCAGCTTATCGGGGGACAGGTTCTACGAGCAGTACTTC. The encoded protein is CASSLSGDRFYEQYF.

V gene TRBV7-2 combines with J gene TRBJ2-2; 8 bases are shared with TRBD1. The CDR3 loop spans 18 amino acids. Trimming cost V 2 bases and J 3 bases; bases outside gene matches: 11. CDR1 and CDR2 (germline): SGHTA, FQGNSA. The CDR3 spells CASSLNLPGGSYTGELFF. The CDR3 DNA reads as TGTGCCAGCAGCTTAAATCTTCCAGGGGGCAGCTACACCGGGGAGCTGTTTTTT.

The V gene is TRBV30, the J gene TRBJ2-1; perhaps TRBD1 as D (6 bases). The CDR3 extends over 12 amino acids. Germline V CDR1 and CDR2: GTSNPN, SVGIG (reference sequence). Deletions cut 8 bases from V and 9 bases from J, with 17 bases between. The CDR3 DNA reads TGTGCCGGCAATCAGGGACATGGTGAGCAGTTCTTC. It codes for CAGNQGHGEQFF.

The count of this clone is one. The chain has TRBV5-1 and TRBJ1-4; D may be TRBD1 (6 bases). The germline V gene has CDR1 SGHRS and CDR2 YFSETQ. The CDR3 totals 18 residues. The V gene lost 6 bases and the J gene lost 6 bases, with 27 bases spanning the gap. Written as DNA, the CDR3 is TGCGCCAGCAACCGGGGGAGGGGGATGACGTTTAAGGATGAAAAACTGTTTTTT. Translation gives CASNRGRGMTFKDEKLFF.

The V gene is TRBV30, the J gene TRBJ1-5; D gene ambiguous. Looked up from germline, CDR1 is GTSNPN and CDR2 is SVGIG (reference sequence). Trimming took off 2 bases at V and 2 bases at J, with 4 bases between the two ends. The CDR3 contains 12 residues. CDR3 DNA: TGTGCCTGGAGTCTAGGCAATCAGCCCCAGCATTTT. Its translation: CAWSLGNQPQHF.

The chain recombines TRBV7-2 with TRBJ2-7; 7 bases map to TRBD2. The CDR3 is 13 amino acids. CDR1 and CDR2 (germline): SGHTA, FQGNSA. J was trimmed by 0 bases and V by 10 bases; bases with no gene match: 6. CDR3 sequence (DNA): TGTGCCACCGTCGGGACTACCTCCTACGAGCAGTACTTC. It specifies CATVGTTSYEQYF.

This chain joins TRBV11-2 and TRBJ2-6, with D perhaps TRBD2 (6 bases). The V gene lost 3 bases and the J gene lost 0 bases, with 9 bases spanning the gap. Germline V gene lookup returns CDR1 SGHAT and CDR2 FQNNGV. This CDR3 has 16 amino acids. CDR3 loop: CASSFRRASGANVLTF. In nucleotides, the CDR3 is TGTGCCAGCAGCTTTAGGAGGGCCTCTGGGGCCAACGTCCTGACTTTC.

The genes are TRBV10-2 and TRBJ1-5; a weak D match, TRBD1 (5 bases). Trimming stripped 0 bases from V and 4 bases from J, with 10 bases between. CDR3 size: 15 residues. Germline-derived CDR1 and CDR2 are WSHSY and SAAADI. CDR3 nucleotide sequence: TGCGCCAGCAGTGAGTCGGGGGGGAAGAATCAGCCCCAGCATTTT. Translating gives CASSESGGKNQPQHF.

The chain joins TRBV6-6 to TRBJ2-1; 12 nucleotides align to TRBD2. The trim removed 2 bases at V and 4 bases at J, leaving 3 bases unmatched. Per germline, CDR1 MNHNY and CDR2 SVGAGI (reference sequence). The CDR3 consists of 16 residues. CDR3 region: CASSYGTSGPYNEQFF. The CDR3 region has the DNA TGTGCCAGCAGTTACGGGACTAGCGGGCCTTACAATGAGCAGTTCTTC.

This clone appeared a single time. CDR3 sequence: CASSLLRTGNNGYTF. In nucleotides, the CDR3 is TGTGCCAGCAGTTTGCTAAGGACAGGGAATAATGGCTACACCTTC. V usage is TRBV6-5 and J usage is TRBJ1-2; 8 bases agree with TRBD1. The J segment lost 6 bases and the V segment lost 4 bases, leaving 10 bases of the junction unmatched. CDR1 is MNHEY and CDR2 is SVGAGI in the germline V gene. CDR3 length: 15 amino acids.

The rearrangement links TRBV5-1 to TRBJ2-1, with D perhaps matching TRBD1 (5 bases). There are 17 residues in the CDR3. V lost 3 bases to trimming and J lost 0 bases, with 16 bases between them. Germline values: CDR1 SGHRS, CDR2 YFSETQ. The DNA for the CDR3 is TGCGCCAGCAGCTGGGAAGTACAGGAGAACTCCTACAATGAGCAGTTCTTC. Residues: CASSWEVQENSYNEQFF.

This sequence joins TRBV6-1 and TRBJ2-2; TRBD1 agrees at 10 bases. J lost 0 bases, V lost 4 bases, and 2 bases had no gene match. Germline V gene lookup returns CDR1 MNHNS and CDR2 SASEGT. The CDR3 is 16 amino acids. The CDR3 reads CASSGGQGANTGELFF. The CDR3, as DNA: TGTGCCAGCAGTGGCGGACAGGGGGCGAACACCGGGGAGCTGTTTTTT.

This rearrangement joins TRBV9 to TRBJ2-1, with 8 bases identical to TRBD2. J lost 7 bases, V lost 0 bases, and 9 bases had no gene match. The CDR3 consists of 16 residues. Germline CDR1 and CDR2: SGDLS and YYNGEE. CDR3 in DNA: TGTGCCAGCAGCGTAGACCCGGGACTAGTCCGTAATGAGCAGTTCTTC. This gives the protein CASSVDPGLVRNEQFF. Looking up the rest from reference TRBV9 and TRBJ2-1 gives the full variable domain: DSGVTQTPKHLITATGQRVTLRCSPRSGDLSVYWYQQSLDQGLQFLIQYYNGEERAKGNILERFSAQQFPDLHSELNLSSLELGDSALYFCASSVDPGLVRNEQFFGPGTRLTVL.

This chain connects TRBV4-3 to TRBJ2-3, with 9 positions matching TRBD2. Unmatched junction bases numbered 12, after V lost 1 base and J lost 4 bases. CDR1 and CDR2 (germline): LGHNA, YSLEER. The CDR3 has 18 amino acids. CDR3 DNA: TGCGCCAGCAGCCAAGGGGCTACGGCGGGAGGGTGGGCAGATACGCAGTATTTT. This encodes CASSQGATAGGWADTQYF.

This clone was counted a few times. The CDR3 region has the DNA TGCGCCAGCAGCTTGGCCGGGTACGCTGAAGCTTTCTTT. It yields the protein CASSLAGYAEAFF. The chain joins TRBV5-1 to TRBJ1-1; D remains unclear. CDR3 size: 13 residues. Germline assignment: CDR1 SGHRS and CDR2 YFSETQ. Trimming shortened V by 0 bases and J by 6 bases, and 9 bases separated the two germline ends. The full variable domain, in which reference TRBV5-1 and TRBJ1-1 provide the parts outside the CDR3, is KAGVTQTPRYLIKTRGQQVTLSCSPISGHRSVSWYQQTPGQGLQFLFEYFSETQRNKGNFPGRFSGRQFSNSRSEMNVSTLELGDSALYLCASSLAGYAEAFFGQGTRLTVV.

The chain couples TRBV7-2 to TRBJ2-2, with D unclear. Deletions cut 0 bases from V and 6 bases from J, with 8 bases between. From germline, CDR1 is SGHTA and CDR2 FQGNSA. The CDR3 loop spans 14 amino acids. CDR3 residues: CASSLASFPGELFF. The CDR3 nucleotides read TGTGCCAGCAGCTTAGCGTCTTTCCCCGGGGAGCTGTTTTTT. The whole variable domain, filled in from reference TRBV7-2 and TRBJ2-2, reads GAGVSQSPSNKVTEKGKDVELRCDPISGHTALYWYRQSLGQGLEFLIYFQGNSAPDKSGLPSDRFSAERTGGSVSTLTIQRTQQEDSAVYLCASSLASFPGELFFGEGSRLTVL.

The chain has TRBV10-3 and TRBJ2-2, with no clear D. The CDR3 spans 13 residues. The ends were cut back, 5 bases at V and 3 bases at J, with 7 bases in the middle. Germline values: CDR1 ENHRY, CDR2 SYGVKD. The chain's CDR3 is CAISNLYTGELFF. CDR3 coding DNA: TGTGCCATCAGTAATCTATACACCGGGGAGCTGTTTTTT.

The rearrangement links TRBV9 to TRBJ2-1, with 8 bases aligning to TRBD2. The V and J ends lost 4 bases and 1 base, in that order; junction bases with no gene match: 4. The CDR3 contains 15 residues. The germline gives CDR1 SGDLS, CDR2 YYNGEE. The CDR3 sequence: CASSKPSGSYNEQFF. The CDR3 DNA reads as TGTGCCAGCAGCAAACCTAGCGGGTCCTACAATGAGCAGTTCTTC.

The gene calls are TRBV5-1 and TRBJ1-2, with D tentatively TRBD1 (5 bases). The CDR3 is made up of 16 amino acids. CDR1 and CDR2 (germline): SGHRS, YFSETQ. Trimming cost V 7 bases and J 1 base, with 20 bases left between them. The DNA for the CDR3 is TGCGCCAGCGCCGGGGGAAATAATGGCAATAACTATGGCTACACCTTC. It encodes CASAGGNNGNNYGYTF.

The chain employs TRBV4-1 and TRBJ2-7; D unclear. This CDR3 is 15 amino acids long. From germline, CDR1 is MGHRA and CDR2 YSYEKL. V was clipped by 0 bases and J by 0 bases, with 9 bases between them. DNA for the CDR3: TGCGCCAGCAGCCAAGAAGAGAGGAGCTCCTACGAGCAGTACTTC. Protein: CASSQEERSSYEQYF.

The V gene is TRBV9, the J gene TRBJ2-2, with 9 bases matching TRBD2. Unmatched junction bases numbered 5, after V lost 4 bases and J lost 4 bases. Germline V lookup: CDR1 SGDLS, CDR2 YYNGEE. The CDR3 covers 15 residues. The DNA of the CDR3 is TGTGCCAGCAGCATCGAGGGACTAGCCACCGGGGAGCTGTTTTTT. Protein product: CASSIEGLATGELFF.